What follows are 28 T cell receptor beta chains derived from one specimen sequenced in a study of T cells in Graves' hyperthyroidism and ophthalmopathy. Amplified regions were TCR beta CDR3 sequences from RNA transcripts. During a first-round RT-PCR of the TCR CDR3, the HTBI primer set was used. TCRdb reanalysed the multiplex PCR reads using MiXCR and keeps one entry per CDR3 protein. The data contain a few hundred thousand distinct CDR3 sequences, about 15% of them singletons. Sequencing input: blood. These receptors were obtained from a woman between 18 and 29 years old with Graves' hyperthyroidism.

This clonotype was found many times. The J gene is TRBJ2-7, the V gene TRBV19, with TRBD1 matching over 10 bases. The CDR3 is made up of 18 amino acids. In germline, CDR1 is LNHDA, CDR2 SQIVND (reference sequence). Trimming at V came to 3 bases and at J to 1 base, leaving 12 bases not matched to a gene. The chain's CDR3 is CASSIFDRGRGGSYEQYF. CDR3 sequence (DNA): TGTGCCAGTAGTATCTTCGACAGGGGGCGAGGGGGGTCCTACGAGCAGTACTTC.

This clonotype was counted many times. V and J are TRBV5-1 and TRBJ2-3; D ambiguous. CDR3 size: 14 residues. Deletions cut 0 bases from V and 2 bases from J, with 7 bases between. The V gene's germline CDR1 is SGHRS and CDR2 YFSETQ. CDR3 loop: CASSLGGVTDTQYF. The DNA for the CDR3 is TGCGCCAGCAGCTTGGGCGGAGTCACAGATACGCAGTATTTT.

The CDR3 coding sequence is TGCGCCAGCAGCAAAACAGGGGGCGCCTATGGCTACACCTTC. Protein sequence: CASSKTGGAYGYTF. The chain couples TRBV5-1 to TRBJ1-2, with TRBD1 matching over 9 bases. V trimming: 4 bases; J trimming: 4 bases; junction bases outside the gene matches: 5. CDR1 is SGHRS and CDR2 is YFSETQ in the germline V gene. The CDR3 runs to 14 residues.

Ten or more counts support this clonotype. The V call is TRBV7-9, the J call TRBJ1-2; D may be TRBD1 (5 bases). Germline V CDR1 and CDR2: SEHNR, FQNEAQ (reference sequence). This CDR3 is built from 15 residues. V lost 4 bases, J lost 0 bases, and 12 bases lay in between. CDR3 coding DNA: TGTGCCAGCAGCTCGCGGGACGGGACTAACTATGGCTACACCTTC. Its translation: CASSSRDGTNYGYTF.

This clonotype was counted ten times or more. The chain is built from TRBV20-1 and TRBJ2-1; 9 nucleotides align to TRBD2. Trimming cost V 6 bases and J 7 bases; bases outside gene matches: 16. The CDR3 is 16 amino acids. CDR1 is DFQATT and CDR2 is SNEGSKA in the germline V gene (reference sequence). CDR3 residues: CSAHVLAGDNRNEQFF. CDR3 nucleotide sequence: TGCAGTGCGCACGTCTTAGCGGGAGACAATAGGAATGAGCAGTTCTTC.

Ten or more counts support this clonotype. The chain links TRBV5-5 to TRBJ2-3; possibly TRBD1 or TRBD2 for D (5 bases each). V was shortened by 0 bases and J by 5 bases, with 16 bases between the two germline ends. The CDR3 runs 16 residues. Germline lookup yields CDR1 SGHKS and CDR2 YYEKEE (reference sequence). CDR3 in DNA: TGTGCCAGCAGCTTGGGTCGCTGGGACCTTCAAGATACGCAGTATTTT. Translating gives CASSLGRWDLQDTQYF.

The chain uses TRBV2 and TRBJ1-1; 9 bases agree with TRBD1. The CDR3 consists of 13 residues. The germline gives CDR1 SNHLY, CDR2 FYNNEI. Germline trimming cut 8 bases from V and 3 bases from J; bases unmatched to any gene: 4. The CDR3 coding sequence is TGTGCCAGCGGGGGACAGGGAGACACTGAAGCTTTCTTT. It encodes CASGGQGDTEAFF.

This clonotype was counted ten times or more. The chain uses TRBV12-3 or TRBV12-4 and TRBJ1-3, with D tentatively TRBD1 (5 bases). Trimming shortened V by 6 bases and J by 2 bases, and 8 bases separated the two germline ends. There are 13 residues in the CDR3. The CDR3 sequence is CASSSRAGNTIYF. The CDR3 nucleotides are TGTGCCAGCAGCTCCAGGGCTGGAAACACCATATATTTT.

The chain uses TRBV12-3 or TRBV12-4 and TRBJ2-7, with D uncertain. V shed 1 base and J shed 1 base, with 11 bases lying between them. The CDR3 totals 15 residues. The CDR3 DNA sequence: TGTGCCAGCAGTTTAGAAGGGATACCTTCCTACGAGCAGTACTTC. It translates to CASSLEGIPSYEQYF.

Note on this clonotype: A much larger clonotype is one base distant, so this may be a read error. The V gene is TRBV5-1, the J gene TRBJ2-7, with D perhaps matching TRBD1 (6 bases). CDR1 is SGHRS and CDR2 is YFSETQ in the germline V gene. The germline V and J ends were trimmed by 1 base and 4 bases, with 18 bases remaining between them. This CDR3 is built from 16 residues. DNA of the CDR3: TGCGCCAGCAGCTTGACTACGGCAGGGGATATTTACGAGCAGTACTTC. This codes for CASSLTTAGDIYEQYF.

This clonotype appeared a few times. CDR3 sequence: CASRRGDRAYEQYF. The DNA of the CDR3 is TGTGCCAGCAGGCGCGGGGACAGGGCCTACGAGCAGTACTTC. The rearrangement joins TRBV6-1 to TRBJ2-7, with 9 bases matching TRBD1. Germline loops: CDR1 MNHNS, CDR2 SASEGT. V lost 6 bases to trimming and J lost 2 bases; unmatched junction nucleotides: 5. The CDR3 is 14 residues long.

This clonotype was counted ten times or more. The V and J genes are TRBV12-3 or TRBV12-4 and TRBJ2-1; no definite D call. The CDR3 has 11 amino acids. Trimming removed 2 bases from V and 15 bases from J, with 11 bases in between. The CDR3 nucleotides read TGTGCCAGCAGTTTATTGGGGTCGGGGTTCTTC. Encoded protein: CASSLLGSGFF.

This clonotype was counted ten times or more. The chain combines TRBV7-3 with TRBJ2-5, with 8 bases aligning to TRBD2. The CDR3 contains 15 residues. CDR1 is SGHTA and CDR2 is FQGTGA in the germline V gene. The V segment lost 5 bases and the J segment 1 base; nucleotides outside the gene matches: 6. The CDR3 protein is CASSPRGGPQETQYF. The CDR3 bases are TGTGCCAGCAGCCCCCGGGGGGGGCCCCAAGAGACCCAGTACTTC.

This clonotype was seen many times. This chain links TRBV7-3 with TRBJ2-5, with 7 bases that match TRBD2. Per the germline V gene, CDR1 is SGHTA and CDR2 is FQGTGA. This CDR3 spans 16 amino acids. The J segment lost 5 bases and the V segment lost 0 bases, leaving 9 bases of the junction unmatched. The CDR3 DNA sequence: TGTGCCAGCAGCTTAACGGGGCAGCGGGGTGGGGAGACCCAGTACTTC. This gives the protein CASSLTGQRGGETQYF.

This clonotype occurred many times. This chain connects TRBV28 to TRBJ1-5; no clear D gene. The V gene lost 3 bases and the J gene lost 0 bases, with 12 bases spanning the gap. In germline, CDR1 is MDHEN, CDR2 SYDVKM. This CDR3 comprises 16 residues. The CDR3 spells CASSFRRQISNQPQHF. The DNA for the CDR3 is TGTGCCAGCAGTTTCCGAAGGCAGATTAGCAATCAGCCCCAGCATTTT.

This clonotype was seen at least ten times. The CDR3 coding sequence is TGTGCCAGCAGGGTAACCGGAGGGGAAGATACGCAGTATTTT. Its protein is CASRVTGGEDTQYF. The chain joins TRBV3-1 to TRBJ2-3; TRBD2 is a possible D gene (6 bases). The CDR3 totals 14 residues. The germline CDR1 and CDR2 sequences are LGHDT and YNNKEL (reference sequence). V lost 6 bases to trimming and J lost 5 bases, with 15 bases between them.

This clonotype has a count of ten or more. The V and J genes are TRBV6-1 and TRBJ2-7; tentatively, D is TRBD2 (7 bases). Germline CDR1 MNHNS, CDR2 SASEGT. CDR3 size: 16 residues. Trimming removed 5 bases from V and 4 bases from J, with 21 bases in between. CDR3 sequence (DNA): TGTGCCAGCAGTTTCTTCCCACTTCGGGGGGCGTACGAGCAGTACTTC. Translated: CASSFFPLRGAYEQYF.

The CDR3 sequence is CASSLEGRGQSPLHF. The CDR3, as DNA: TGTGCCAGCAGCTTAGAGGGCAGGGGGCAATCACCCCTCCACTTT. V and J are TRBV11-2 and TRBJ1-6, with 8 bases aligning to TRBD1. After removal of 0 bases from V and 10 bases from J, the junction contained 5 bases not matched to a gene. The CDR3 length is 15 residues. In germline, CDR1 is SGHAT, CDR2 FQNNGV.

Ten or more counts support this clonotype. The CDR3 nucleotides read TGTGCCAGCAGCTTACCGGAGGGGGCCGGGGAGACCCAGTACTTC. Protein product: CASSLPEGAGETQYF. The rearrangement joins TRBV7-8 to TRBJ2-5; a weak D match, TRBD1 (7 bases). Trimming took off 2 bases at V and 5 bases at J, with 15 bases between the two ends. Germline V CDR1 and CDR2: SGHVS, FQNEAQ. This CDR3 comprises 15 residues.

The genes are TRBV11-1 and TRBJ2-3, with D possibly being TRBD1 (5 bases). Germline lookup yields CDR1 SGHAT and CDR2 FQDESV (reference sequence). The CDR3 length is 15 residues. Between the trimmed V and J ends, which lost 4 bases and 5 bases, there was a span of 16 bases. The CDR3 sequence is CASSSDKGAGDTQYF. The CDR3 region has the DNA TGTGCCAGCAGCTCGGACAAAGGGGCCGGAGATACGCAGTATTTT.

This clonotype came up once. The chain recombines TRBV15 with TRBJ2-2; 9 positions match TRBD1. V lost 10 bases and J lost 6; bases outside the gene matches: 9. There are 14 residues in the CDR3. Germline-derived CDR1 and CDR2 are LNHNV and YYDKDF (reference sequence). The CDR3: CAIATGGISGELFF. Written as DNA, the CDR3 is TGTGCCATCGCGACAGGGGGTATATCCGGGGAGCTGTTTTTT.

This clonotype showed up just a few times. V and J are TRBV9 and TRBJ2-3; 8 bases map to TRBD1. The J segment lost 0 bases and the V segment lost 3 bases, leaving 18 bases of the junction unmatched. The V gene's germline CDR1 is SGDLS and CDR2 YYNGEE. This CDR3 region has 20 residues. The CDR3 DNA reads TGTGCCAGCAGCGACCAACGGGACAGGCCCAACCGGGCTAGCACAGATACGCAGTATTTT. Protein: CASSDQRDRPNRASTDTQYF. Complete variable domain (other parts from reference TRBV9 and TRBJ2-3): DSGVTQTPKHLITATGQRVTLRCSPRSGDLSVYWYQQSLDQGLQFLIQYYNGEERAKGNILERFSAQQFPDLHSELNLSSLELGDSALYFCASSDQRDRPNRASTDTQYFGPGTRLTVL.

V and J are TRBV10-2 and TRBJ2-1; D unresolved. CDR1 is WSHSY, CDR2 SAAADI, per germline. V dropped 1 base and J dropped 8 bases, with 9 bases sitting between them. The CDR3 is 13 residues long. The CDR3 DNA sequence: TGCGCCAGCAGTGAGTTAGGAGTCGATGAGCAGTTCTTC. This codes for CASSELGVDEQFF.

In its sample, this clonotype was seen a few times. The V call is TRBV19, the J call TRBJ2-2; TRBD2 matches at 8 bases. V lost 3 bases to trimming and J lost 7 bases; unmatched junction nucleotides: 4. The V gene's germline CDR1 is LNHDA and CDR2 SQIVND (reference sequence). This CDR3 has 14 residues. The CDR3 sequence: CASSMERGGGELFF. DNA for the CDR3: TGTGCCAGTAGTATGGAACGGGGGGGCGGGGAGCTGTTTTTT.

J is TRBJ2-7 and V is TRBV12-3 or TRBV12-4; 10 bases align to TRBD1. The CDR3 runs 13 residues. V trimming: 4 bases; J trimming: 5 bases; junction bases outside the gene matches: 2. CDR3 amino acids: CASSWTGGNEQYF. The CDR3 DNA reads TGTGCCAGCAGTTGGACAGGGGGGAACGAGCAGTACTTC.

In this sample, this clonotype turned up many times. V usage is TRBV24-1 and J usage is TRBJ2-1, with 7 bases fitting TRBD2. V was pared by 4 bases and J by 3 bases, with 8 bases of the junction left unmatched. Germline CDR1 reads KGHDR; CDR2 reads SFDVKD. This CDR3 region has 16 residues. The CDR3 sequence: CATSESPRDYYNEQFF. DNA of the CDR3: TGTGCCACCAGTGAGAGTCCCCGGGACTACTACAATGAGCAGTTCTTC.

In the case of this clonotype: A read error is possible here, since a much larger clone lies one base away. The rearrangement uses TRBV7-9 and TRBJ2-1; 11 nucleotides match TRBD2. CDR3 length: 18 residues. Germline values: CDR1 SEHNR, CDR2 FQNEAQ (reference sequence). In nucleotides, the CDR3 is TGTGCCAGCAGCTTAGAACTAGCGGGGGCCGATTCCTACAATGAGCAGCTCTTC. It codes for CASSLELAGADSYNEQLF.

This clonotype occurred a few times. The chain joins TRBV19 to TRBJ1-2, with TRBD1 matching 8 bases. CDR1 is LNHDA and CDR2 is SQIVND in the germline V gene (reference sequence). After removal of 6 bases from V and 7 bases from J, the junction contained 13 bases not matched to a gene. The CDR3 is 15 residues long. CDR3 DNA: TGTGCCAGTAGGGGCCAACAGGGGGGATACTCTGGCTACACCTTC. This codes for CASRGQQGGYSGYTF.